The 20 T cell receptor beta chains given below trace back to one sample, sequenced in a study of blood T cell repertoires in COVID-19. The protocol was immunoSEQ multiplex PCR, while the TCRdb copy is restricted to in-frame clones and leaves out a portion. The sample comprises almost 55,000 clones, over 75% of which are singletons, and around 30% rests with the top ten. The sequenced sample consisted of peripheral blood. These receptors were taken from a human donor in a cohort sampled during active COVID-19.

The J gene is TRBJ2-7, the V gene TRBV6-2 or TRBV6-3; TRBD1 aligns across 10 bases. V dropped 4 bases and J dropped 4; count of bases not matched to a gene: 7. There are 15 residues in the CDR3. The germline V gene encodes CDR1 MNHEY and CDR2 SVGEGT. CDR3 residues: CASSSLDRGSYEQYF. As DNA, the CDR3 is TGTGCCAGCAGTTCTTTGGACAGGGGGTCGTACGAGCAGTACTTC.

The chain recombines TRBV5-1 with TRBJ2-7; D ambiguous. Germline V gene data show CDR1 as SGHRS and CDR2 as YFSETQ. This CDR3 is 14 amino acids long. The V gene lost 2 bases and the J gene lost 0 bases, with 9 bases spanning the gap. DNA for the CDR3: TGCGCCAGCAGCTTAACCGCTACCTCCTACGAGCAGTACTTC. Its translation is CASSLTATSYEQYF.

This sequence joins TRBV2 and TRBJ2-7, with D possibly matching TRBD2 (6 bases). The CDR3 consists of 12 residues. Germline CDR1 SNHLY, CDR2 FYNNEI. The V gene lost 3 bases and the J gene lost 4 bases, with 7 bases spanning the gap. CDR3 sequence (DNA): TGTGCCAGCAGTGAGGAGGGGTACGAGCAGTACTTC. As protein: CASSEEGYEQYF.

The V and J genes are TRBV19 and TRBJ2-1; TRBD2 matches 12 bases. The CDR3 covers 18 residues. With 1 base clipped from V and 5 bases from J, the junction kept 9 bases outside the gene matches. The germline CDR1 and CDR2 sequences are LNHDA and SQIVND (reference sequence). The CDR3 sequence is CASSIGGLAGGPHNEQFF. The CDR3 DNA reads TGTGCCAGTAGTATAGGGGGGCTAGCGGGAGGGCCCCACAATGAGCAGTTCTTC.

The J gene is TRBJ1-1, the V gene TRBV3-1 (or the pseudogene TRBV3-2); D may be TRBD1 (5 bases). Germline assignment: CDR1 LGHDT and CDR2 YNNKEL (reference sequence). Trimming removed 1 base from V and 3 bases from J, with 9 bases in between. The CDR3 sequence is 14 residues long. DNA of the CDR3: TGTGCCAGCAGCCAAGGGGGCTATTACACTGAAGCTTTCTTT. Its protein product is CASSQGGYYTEAFF.

The chain joins TRBV7-2 to TRBJ2-6; 7 bases are shared with TRBD1. The CDR3 runs to 16 residues. Per germline, CDR1 SGHTA and CDR2 FQGNSA. With V trimmed by 4 bases and J by 2 bases, 5 bases remained unmatched. CDR3 DNA: TGTGCCAGCAGCTGGAAGGGGGCGACTGGGGCCAACGTCCTGACTTTC. Amino acid sequence: CASSWKGATGANVLTF.

This clone was observed a handful of times. The genes are TRBV18 and TRBJ1-5, with D maybe TRBD1 (5 bases). V shed 0 bases and J shed 1 base, with 10 bases lying between them. Germline CDR1 and CDR2: KGHSH and LQKENI. This CDR3 spans 16 amino acids. CDR3 nucleotide sequence: TGTGCCAGCTCACCACCGGGGGGAATGAGCAATCAGCCCCAGCATTTT. Its protein product is CASSPPGGMSNQPQHF.

This clone was observed a single time. V gene TRBV3-1 (or the pseudogene TRBV3-2) combines with J gene TRBJ2-2; the D gene is possibly TRBD1 (6 bases). Germline V gives CDR1 LGHDT, CDR2 YNNKEL (reference sequence). The length of the CDR3 is 15 residues. Trimming took 3 bases from V and 7 from J, leaving 15 bases between them. CDR3 nucleotide sequence: TGTGCCAGCAGCCATGCAGGGGCCTACCGCGGGGAGCTGTTTTTT. Amino acids: CASSHAGAYRGELFF.

The chain carries TRBV5-6 and TRBJ1-1, with D tentatively TRBD1 (6 bases). CDR3 size: 13 residues. Trimming removed 4 bases at V and 0 bases at J, with 7 bases between. CDR1 and CDR2 (germline): SGHDT, YYEEEE. The CDR3 reads CASSGQLNTEAFF. CDR3 nucleotides: TGTGCCAGCAGCGGACAGTTGAACACTGAAGCTTTCTTT.

The chain combines TRBV4-2 with TRBJ2-5; 7 nucleotides match TRBD1. Unmatched junction bases numbered 2, after V lost 4 bases and J lost 0 bases. The CDR3 sequence is 14 residues long. Germline-derived CDR1 and CDR2 are LGHNA and YNFKEQ. As DNA, the CDR3 is TGTGCCAGCAGCCGGCAGGGGGACCAAGAGACCCAGTACTTC. It specifies CASSRQGDQETQYF.

The CDR3 sequence is CASSLAGLAKDETQYF. The CDR3 DNA follows: TGCGCCAGCAGCTTGGCGGGACTAGCAAAGGACGAGACCCAGTACTTC. The chain links TRBV5-1 to TRBJ2-5, with 9 nucleotides matching TRBD2. CDR1 SGHRS and CDR2 YFSETQ come from the germline V gene. Losses at the gene ends were 0 bases for V and 5 bases for J; bases not matched to a gene: 8. The CDR3 length is 16 residues.

The chain carries TRBV10-2 and TRBJ1-1; possibly TRBD1 for D (5 bases). V was shortened by 6 bases and J by 0 bases, with 11 bases between the two germline ends. Germline CDR1 is WSHSY and CDR2 is SAAADI. CDR3 length equals 14 residues. CDR3 nucleotides: TGCGCCAGCAGGTCCGGGACTCTGAACACTGAAGCTTTCTTT. Translation: CASRSGTLNTEAFF.

This rearrangement joins TRBV28 to TRBJ2-1; D may be TRBD1 (6 bases). With 6 bases removed from V and 6 bases from J, the gap between germline ends came to 18 bases. The CDR3 spans 15 residues. Germline lookup yields CDR1 MDHEN and CDR2 SYDVKM. CDR3 region: CASSPRGLPFNEQFF. The DNA for the CDR3 is TGTGCCAGCAGCCCGAGGGGGTTACCCTTCAATGAGCAGTTCTTC.

The chain has TRBV10-2 and TRBJ1-4; D not certain. The CDR3 has 16 amino acids. V dropped 0 bases and J dropped 0 bases, with 8 bases sitting between them. CDR1 is WSHSY and CDR2 is SAAADI in the germline V gene. CDR3: CASSESLVATNEKLFF. The CDR3 DNA follows: TGCGCCAGCAGTGAGTCGTTAGTTGCAACTAATGAAAAACTGTTTTTT.

Turning to this clone: A much more abundant neighbour one base away suggests this may be a read error. This sample also contains other DNA sequences that code for the same CDR3. The rearrangement uses TRBV20-1 and TRBJ2-1, with 8 bases fitting TRBD2. There are 11 residues in the CDR3. The germline V gene has CDR1 DFQATT and CDR2 SNEGSKA (reference sequence). With V trimmed by 4 bases and J by 8 bases, 1 base remained unmatched. The CDR3 nucleotides read TGCAGTGCTACTAGCGGGCATGAGCAGTTCTTC. It is translated as CSATSGHEQFF.

This sequence joins TRBV28 and TRBJ2-7; 8 bases line up with TRBD1. The germline V gene has CDR1 MDHEN and CDR2 SYDVKM. CDR3 length: 16 residues. The junction had 13 bases not matched to a gene; V was cut back by 8 bases and J by 1 base. CDR3 loop: CASQPPGTGGSYEQYF. The CDR3 bases are TGTGCCAGCCAACCTCCCGGGACAGGCGGTTCCTACGAGCAGTACTTC.

V usage is TRBV20-1 and J usage is TRBJ1-4, with 9 nucleotides matching TRBD1. The V and J ends lost 3 bases and 8 bases, in that order; junction bases with no gene match: 10. CDR1 DFQATT and CDR2 SNEGSKA come from the germline V gene (reference sequence). The CDR3 extends over 15 amino acids. This chain's CDR3 is CSASRGGTGSEKLFF. For the CDR3, the DNA is TGCAGTGCTAGTAGAGGAGGGACAGGGTCGGAAAAACTGTTTTTT.

The sample holds one count of this clone. The chain combines TRBV5-8 with TRBJ2-7; 10 bases match TRBD2. Germline CDR1 and CDR2: SGHTS and YDEGEE. Trimming cost V 1 base and J 3 bases; bases outside gene matches: 7. CDR3 size: 16 residues. The CDR3 bases are TGTGCCAGCAGCTTGATTAGCGGGAGGACGATCTACGAGCAGTACTTC. This encodes CASSLISGRTIYEQYF.

This clone was counted a single time. The CDR3 reads CASSPLGETQYF. CDR3 nucleotides: TGTGCCAGCAGCCCTCTCGGAGAGACCCAGTACTTC. The chain recombines TRBV13 with TRBJ2-5; D remains unclear. This CDR3 is 12 amino acids long. V dropped 5 bases and J dropped 4 bases, with 8 bases sitting between them. Germline loops: CDR1 PRHDT, CDR2 FYEKMQ (reference sequence).

The V and J genes are TRBV5-1 and TRBJ2-1; the D gene is possibly TRBD1 (6 bases). The V gene lost 3 bases and the J gene lost 5 bases, with 9 bases spanning the gap. Germline V CDR1 and CDR2: SGHRS, YFSETQ. This CDR3 comprises 13 residues. CDR3 region: CASSWTADNEQFF. The CDR3 nucleotides read TGCGCCAGCAGCTGGACAGCCGACAATGAGCAGTTCTTC.